This T cell receptor beta chain was recorded in a study of T cell responses to AZD1222 COVID-19 vaccine (dated by TCRdb to about 2021). Regarding the research as a whole: TCR sequencing was performed for 230 to 250 trial participants, of whom 200 to 210 were given two doses of AZD1222 and approximately 25 were given two doses of MenACWY control vaccine. Enrollment into the trials was organized by age into subgroups of 18-55, 56-69 and 70-plus years, and those subgroups contained roughly 150, 30 and 60 TCR-sequenced participants, respectively.

The CDR3 regions of human TCRbeta chains were analyzed by immunosequencing. The source study handled its data this way. TCRs in the repertoires were matched against a reference library of SARS-CoV-2-specific TCRs that had been generated with the MIRA antigen-specificity platform. Breadth was defined as the fraction of unique TCRs that were SARS-CoV-2-associated, and depth was defined as the fraction of total T cells that were SARS-CoV-2-associated. Using the MIRA data, every spike-specific TCR was mapped to the spike region that the TCR reacted to and assigned to either a CD4 or a CD8 class. Log10-transformed breadth and depth values were compared by one-way ANOVA with Sidak's multiple comparisons tests. Imported from immuneACCESS, the table was reduced by TCRdb to in-frame sequences with V and J called. These copies leave out some clones; in studies compared against another copy, an unresolved V gene accounts for under half, and the cause of the remainder is not known. V, J and clone size reflect that table, while D and trimming were determined from the DNA. The table for this sample lists 250,000 to 300,000 clones; 90% to 95% of them were counted only once. The ten largest clones represent around 0.58% of the sample.

On this clone itself: Its target antigen remains unknown. No much larger clone exists at a distance of one base, and base qualities are not known.

This specimen's time point label, per the study, means: about 28 days (+/-7) after the second vaccine dose. AZD1222 recipients with second doses at about 4 weeks or about 12 weeks were pooled, because spike-specific TCR depth and breadth did not differ between schedules. Vaccinee samples were obtained from the UK trials COV001 and COV002, which included a single-blind randomized controlled phase 2/3 trial of AZD1222 (ChAdOx1 nCoV-19) in healthy adults. For TCRbeta chain sequencing, PBMC samples from trial participants were taken at day 0 and at day 28 after the second dose. V lost 5 bases and J lost 3 bases; the stretch between them is 26 bases long. For CDR1 and CDR2, the germline V gene (reference sequence) lists SEHNR and FQNEAQ. The CDR3, from cysteine to phenylalanine, totals 18 residues. Of all the DNA, just the CDR3 is kept, 54 bases in frame from base 1. The study at large found these results: The whole spike protein was spanned by vaccine-associated CD4 TCRs, and dominant responses were seen in regions 160-218 and 743-854. Because no day 14 peak-response samples were available, repertoires were characterized only after the peak T cell response. Most participants were white British and females outnumbered males, and the authors suggested that clonal diversity may have been underestimated. Reportedly, close to half of the unique spike-specific TCRs recognized epitopes lying outside the regions that are mutated in the B.1.351 and B.1.1.7 variants. Only five to seven AZD1222 recipients were SARS-CoV-2 seropositive at baseline, limiting conclusions about previously exposed vaccinees. The 56-69-year group was small, and its depth increase did not reach significance, likely because of low power. Spike-specific TCR breadth and depth rose significantly after two AZD1222 doses compared with day 0 and with MenACWY recipients.

The sequence links TRBV7-9 to TRBJ2-7; the D gene is perhaps TRBD1, from 6 matching bases. This TCR derives from an adult who received the AZD1222 COVID-19 vaccine. Source: peripheral blood, taken 28 days after the second AZD1222 dose. The CDR3 has the sequence CASSPDKGDGVGYYEQYF. The nucleotides read TGTGCCAGCAGCCCTGACAAGGGGGACGGCGTCGGCTACTACGAGCAGTACTTC.